This TCR beta chain was recovered during a study of shared clonotypes between healthy human individuals (dated by TCRdb to between 2020 and 2021). Notes on the research overall: A couple of women and a few men aged 18 to 49 years were included in the cohort. For each donor, three plates each were used for CD4 naive and CD4 memory, two plates were used for CD8 naive, and one plate was used for CD8 memory. To estimate repertoire size and how much clonotype sharing occurs between individuals, the study deeply sequenced the blood TCR repertoires of roughly 5 healthy adults. To increase sequencing depth and limit assay-specific biases, TCR repertoire library preparation and sequencing were carried out by different laboratories using diverse techniques. Each donor's leukapheresis produced roughly between about 0.85 and 10 billion PBMCs. On the study overall, not on this receptor specifically: Pairwise subsampling indicated that sequencing depth was expected to affect the degree of clonotype sharing among donors. Sampling was restricted to blood, and TCR repertoires in tissue are likely to differ from TCR repertoires in blood. Higher generation probabilities were observed for clonotypes shared by all four sorted-subset donors than for non-shared clonotypes. Because the study included only a small number of donors, the genetic and exposure-history diversity represented was limited. Rarefaction of sorted-subset datasets indicated incomplete sequencing despite the large sequencing depth. Naive subsets generally had larger estimated clonotype richness than memory subsets. Across a handful of donors, 5% to 6% of naive CD4, 3.5% of naive CD8, about 2% of memory CD4, and around 0.4% of memory CD8 clonotypes were shared.

Of note for this clone: Its antigen has not been determined. No qualities accompany the bases; no much larger clone lies one base away.

Using the deep immunoSEQ assay, multiplex PCR amplified TCR CDR3 regions from genomic DNA. Extracted genomic DNA from each cell subset was distributed evenly across all wells of several immunoSEQ 96-well plates, and each plate was treated as a replicate. For sorted subsets, around 200 ng genomic DNA, equal to 30,000 or so T cell genomes, was loaded into each replicate PCR. Purified libraries were quantified with a Qubit 3.0 fluorometer, sized on a Bioanalyzer 2100, and re-quantified with the KAPA Library Quantification kit. A separate single-read 150-cycle Illumina NextSeq 550 flow cell was used to sequence each immunoSEQ 96-well plate. The original methods were these. Because only junctional sequences without quality scores were contained in the immunoSEQ output, filtering matching that applied to full-length reads could not be performed. Sequences were annotated with PyIR, a Python wrapper for IgBLAST v1.9, using IMGT germline references to assign V/J genes and CDR3. Reads were removed for weak V/J assignments (E-value above 1e-6), missing CDR3, stop codons, out-of-frame junctions, or ambiguous translated residues. V3J clonotypes were defined by identical inferred V gene, J gene, and CDR3 amino acid sequence. To compute the percentage overlap between repertoires, the number of shared unique clonotypes was divided by the size of the smaller repertoire. RTK rarefaction, the Chao1 estimator, and Recon v2.1 estimates of unobserved clonotypes were used to assess repertoire richness. OLGA was used to compute generation probabilities for all TCRbeta clonotypes that the gDNA method yielded from a handful of donors. This is the immuneACCESS table as TCRdb keeps it, with only in-frame sequences that have V and J called. A part of the clones is gone; compared with another copy, unresolved V genes explain less than half, and the rest is unexplained. The DNA was the basis for D and trimming; V, J and clone size are from that table. Counted in this sample were about 2.1 million clones; around 93% of them appeared once. The ten largest clones take up approximately 1.6% of the sample.

CD8 naive samples were CD45RO-negative cells positively selected for CCR7, giving a CD45RA+CCR7+ population that excluded TemRA cells. The donors were healthy, HIV-negative adults who had no recently reported acute infections or vaccinations. Every donor was a Caucasian adult living in Nashville, Tennessee, USA. Blood was obtained by leukapheresis, after which PBMCs were separated by Ficoll-Histopaque density gradient centrifugation and cryopreserved in liquid nitrogen vapor phase. Analytical flow cytometry was used to check the purity and quantity of every magnetically sorted T cell population. Genomic DNA was isolated from every sorted fraction and measured by UV absorbance on a Nanodrop 2000c. From cysteine to phenylalanine, the CDR3 is 15 amino acids long. Kept here is only the CDR3 DNA, which spans 45 bases and is read in frame from base 1. The germline V gene gives CDR1 as MNHEY and CDR2 as SVGAGI. V is reduced by 4 bases and J by 5 bases, leaving a spacing of 18 bases between them.

Sequenced material: naive CD8+ T cells from PBMCs. In light of the paper, this sample's cell subset or site label describes: CD45RA+CCR7+. The receptor's source is a man younger than 30 in good health. Some clones in this sample may be carry-over from other donors' samples. The V and J segments used are TRBV6-5 and TRBJ2-7; no D gene is confidently identified. The CDR3 corresponds to CASSSPGWASHEQYF. At the DNA level, the sequence is TGTGCCAGCAGTTCCCCGGGCTGGGCGTCACACGAGCAGTACTTC.